This T cell receptor beta chain stems from a study of OX40 agonist ivuxolimab in advanced cancers. Broadly, across the study: Ivuxolimab, which targeted the costimulatory receptor OX40 (CD134), was an agonistic, fully human IgG2 monoclonal antibody. Partial responses were achieved by three dose-escalation patients, of whom one had hepatocellular carcinoma and two had cutaneous melanoma. In the dose-escalation cohort, approximately 80% of patients were male, and the mean age was 60 years with a range of about 20 to 79. The monotherapy dose-escalation portion (N of about 47 patients) of the phase I ivuxolimab trial is reported in the paper. Of the 50 to 55 patients in dose escalation, about 20 had hepatocellular carcinoma, about 15 had melanoma, 9 had renal cell carcinoma and 9 had head and neck cancer. Patients were allowed to have had prior anti-PD-1, anti-PD-L1 or anti-CTLA-4 therapy, and 40% of the dose-escalation patients had previously received checkpoint inhibitors. Peripheral TCRbeta sequencing was intended to test whether TCR sequence diversity was altered and clonal T-cell expansion was caused by ivuxolimab. Intravenous ivuxolimab was administered to patients every 2 weeks at six dose levels: 0.01, 0.1, 0.3, 1.5, 3 and 10 mg/kg. What the research found in general, with its limitations: Clonal expansion of both CD4+ and CD8+ blood T cells was observed from baseline to week 6 at doses 0.1 to 3.0 mg/kg. Low levels of normalized T-cell clonal expansion were also shown by some nonresponding patients. On average, CD8+ T cells showed more expanded clones than CD4+ T cells after ivuxolimab. The antigen specificity of the peripheral T cells that underwent clonal expansion was not determined. In partial responders in the 0.1-3.0 mg/kg groups, normalized peripheral clonal expansion was found to be among the lowest, especially among CD8+ T cells.

Genomic DNA was extracted from sorted cells for sequencing of the TCRbeta CDR3 region. The immunoSEQ Assay was used to sequence the TCRbeta CDR3 regions. Sourced from immuneACCESS, this table was stored by TCRdb with only in-frame sequences that have V and J called. A share of the clones is absent; for the studies checked, an unresolved V gene accounts for under half, and the remainder has no known explanation. The table for this sample lists around 67,000 clones; about 87% of them were counted only once. The ten largest clonotypes hold about 1% of the sample. For CDR1 and CDR2, the germline V gene lists MNHEY and SVGAGI. The V end loses 2 bases and the J end loses 0 bases, and a stretch of 7 bases separates them. Including cysteine and phenylalanine, the CDR3 has 14 amino acids. Left in the record is the CDR3 DNA by itself, 42 bases read in frame from the first base. Comment on this clone: The target of this receptor is not known. Per-base qualities were not stored, and no clone one base away is much larger.

The trial excluded patients who had a history of autoimmune disease or were on systemic immunosuppression. Peripheral blood for TCR sequencing was collected from all dose cohorts at baseline, on cycle 4 day 1, and on cycle 7 day 1. Samples were obtained from an open-label, multicenter, first-in-human phase I dose-escalation trial of ivuxolimab. Adults with locally advanced or metastatic melanoma, renal cell, hepatocellular, or head and neck squamous cell carcinoma were enrolled in the trial. CD4+ and CD8+ T cells were sorted separately from peripheral blood before TCR sequencing. Here the sequenced sample was CD4+ or CD8+ T cells sorted from blood, taken in a trial of the OX40 agonist ivuxolimab. This clonotype was sampled from an adult with an advanced solid tumor such as melanoma, head and neck, liver or kidney cancer. The V and J genes are TRBV6-5 and TRBJ1-1, with the D gene not clear enough to name. The CDR3 protein sequence reads: CASSYDYMNTEAFF. DNA sequence: TGTGCCAGCAGTTACGATTACATGAACACTGAAGCTTTCTTT.